Below, 12 T cell receptor beta chains from the same sample are listed, as sequenced in a study of molecular identifiers for immune sequencing clone quantification. Via MiXCR, TCRdb re-called the PCR reads, giving one row per CDR3 protein. Counted here are 60,000 to 70,000 distinct CDR3 sequences, roughly 20% occurring once; the ten biggest clones make up approximately 1.5%. Source material: naive CD8+ T cells from blood, with Jurkat cell RNA spiked in. As to subset: FACS-sorted CD8+CD4-CCR7+CD45RA+ naive T cells. The receptors shown here come from a human donor in good health. Some libraries in this study had Jurkat cell RNA spiked in.

This chain links TRBV27 with TRBJ1-1; TRBD1 might be the D (5 bases). In germline, CDR1 is MNHEY, CDR2 SMNVEV (reference sequence). This CDR3 comprises 14 residues. V was cut by 3 bases and J by 1 base, with 9 bases left in between. CDR3 loop: CASSLSQGNTEAFF. In nucleotides, the CDR3 is TGTGCCAGCAGTTTGTCCCAGGGGAACACTGAAGCTTTCTTT.

This clonotype was detected many times. The chain recombines TRBV29-1 with TRBJ2-5; D might be TRBD1 (5 bases). V lost 5 bases to trimming and J lost 3 bases, with 13 bases between them. Looked up from germline, CDR1 is SQVTM and CDR2 is ANQGSEA. This CDR3 comprises 13 residues. DNA of the CDR3: TGCAGCGTTATTTCAGGGCTAAAAGAGACCCAGTACTTC. It translates to CSVISGLKETQYF.

In this sample, this clonotype turned up many times. The chain links TRBV11-3 to TRBJ2-7; 7 bases are shared with TRBD2. V lost 8 bases to trimming and J lost 3 bases; unmatched junction nucleotides: 7. CDR1 SGHNT and CDR2 YENEEA come from the germline V gene. The CDR3 is 13 amino acids. CDR3 protein: CASSGGSGYEQYF. The CDR3 DNA is TGTGCCAGCTCCGGGGGGAGCGGCTACGAGCAGTACTTC.

This clonotype was recorded many times. The chain links TRBV3-1 to TRBJ1-2, with 12 nucleotides matching TRBD1. The CDR3 spans 15 residues. The junction had 5 bases not matched to a gene; V was cut back by 4 bases and J by 5 bases. Per the germline V gene, CDR1 is LGHDT and CDR2 is YNNKEL (reference sequence). The CDR3 loop reads CASSPGTGGVYGYTF. Written as DNA, the CDR3 is TGTGCCAGCAGCCCGGGGACAGGGGGCGTGTATGGCTACACCTTC.

This clonotype was seen many times. The rearrangement uses TRBV28 and TRBJ1-1; possible D gene TRBD1, 5 bases. The CDR3 runs to 15 residues. V lost 3 bases to trimming and J lost 3 bases, with 14 bases between them. CDR1 and CDR2 (germline): MDHEN, SYDVKM. CDR3 DNA: TGTGCCAGCAGTTTCGGGGGGGGTATAGACACTGAAGCTTTCTTT. Translation: CASSFGGGIDTEAFF.

In this sample, this clonotype turned up many times. The chain couples TRBV7-9 to TRBJ2-7; TRBD2 matches at 7 bases. Germline CDR1 SEHNR, CDR2 FQNEAQ (reference sequence). This CDR3 region has 15 residues. J lost 5 bases, V lost 5 bases, and 12 bases had no gene match. The CDR3 sequence: CASSGLLAGANEQYF. CDR3 bases: TGTGCCAGCAGCGGTCTTCTTGCGGGAGCCAACGAGCAGTACTTC.

This clonotype has just a few counts. One base away lies a much larger clone, so this may be a sequencing read error. The chain employs TRBV28 and TRBJ1-3; D possibly corresponds to TRBD1 (5 bases). The CDR3 extends over 19 amino acids. Looked up from germline, CDR1 is MDHEN and CDR2 is SYDVKM. CDR3 nucleotide sequence: TGTGCCAGCAGTACACCCTTAGTATGGACAAGCGAGACCGGAAACACCTTATATTTT. As protein: CASSTPLVWTSETGNTLYF.

Remarks on this clonotype: The conserved closing phenylalanine or tryptophan is absent in this CDR3, likely reflecting a read error. The chain has TRBV19 and TRBJ2-7; possible D gene TRBD2, 6 bases. The CDR3 extends over 14 amino acids. Germline loops: CDR1 LNHDA, CDR2 SQIVND (reference sequence). V was pared by 5 bases and J by 0 bases, with 11 bases between. As DNA, the CDR3 is TGTGCCAGTAGTCCGGGACTCAGCTCCTACGAGCAGTACTCC. Protein: CASSPGLSSYEQYS.

In its sample, this clonotype was seen many times. The rearrangement links TRBV29-1 to TRBJ1-2, with 8 bases that match TRBD1. This CDR3 is 14 amino acids long. Germline V gene data show CDR1 as SQVTM and CDR2 as ANQGSEA. Trimming cost V 3 bases and J 4 bases; bases outside gene matches: 7. CDR3 residues: CSVEKTGDFYGYTF. Written as DNA, the CDR3 is TGCAGCGTTGAGAAGACAGGGGATTTCTATGGCTACACCTTC.

This clonotype was counted only a few times. The chain couples TRBV14 to TRBJ2-7; unclear D gene. This CDR3 comprises 13 residues. The V end was cut by 1 base, the J end by 6 bases, with 10 bases between. Germline CDR1 and CDR2: SGHDN and FVKESK. The CDR3 spells CASSQVGWAEQYF. CDR3 coding DNA: TGTGCCAGCAGCCAAGTCGGGTGGGCCGAGCAGTACTTC. The full variable domain, in which reference TRBV14 and TRBJ2-7 provide the parts outside the CDR3, is EAGVTQFPSHSVIEKGQTVTLRCDPISGHDNLYWYRRVMGKEIKFLLHFVKESKQDESGMPNNRFLAERTGGTYSTLKVQPAELEDSGVYFCASSQVGWAEQYFGPGTRLTVT.

This clonotype was counted ten times or more. The chain links TRBV27 to TRBJ2-7; D not resolved. Germline values: CDR1 MNHEY, CDR2 SMNVEV (reference sequence). This CDR3 comprises 14 residues. The V and J ends lost 2 bases and 5 bases respectively, with 13 bases between them. The CDR3 region is CASSLGLGPDEQYF. The CDR3 region has the DNA TGTGCCAGCAGTTTAGGGCTAGGTCCAGACGAGCAGTACTTC.

There are many counts of this clonotype. This chain joins TRBV28 and TRBJ2-7; no reliable D call. V was trimmed by 6 bases and J by 0 bases, leaving 9 bases between them. Germline CDR1 and CDR2: MDHEN and SYDVKM. This CDR3 spans 13 amino acids. DNA of the CDR3: TGTGCCAGCAGAAAACTCGGCTCCTACGAGCAGTACTTC. This codes for CASRKLGSYEQYF.